This T cell receptor (beta chain) was sequenced for a study of T cells in Graves' hyperthyroidism and ophthalmopathy. Study at large: Blood from the periphery was taken at initial diagnosis, before any treatment.

V lost 9 bases and J 4 bases, leaving 17 bases between the germline ends. This CDR3 is built from 14 residues. CDR1 is LNHNV, CDR2 YYDKDF, per germline (reference sequence). Together with thyroid ultrasound, orbital computed tomography, serum thyroxine and TRAb, clinical symptoms were used for diagnoses. From RNA transcripts, TCR beta CDR3 regions were amplified. When the TCR CDR3 underwent first-round RT-PCR, the HTBI primer set was used. TCRdb fed the multiplex PCR reads into MiXCR, producing one record per CDR3 protein. The sample lists almost 600,000 distinct CDR3 sequences; over 11% were seen once. This clonotype was found many times.

This clonotype was obtained from a woman aged 25 to 39 with Graves' hyperthyroidism that later progressed to Graves' ophthalmopathy. Sequenced: blood. The chain joins TRBV15 to TRBJ2-3; D perhaps matches TRBD2 (5 bases). The DNA of the CDR3 is TGTGCCACTTCCCGGGGAAGTCAAGCAGATACGCAGTATTTT. It yields the protein CATSRGSQADTQYF.